This T cell receptor (beta chain) was captured in a study of shared clonotypes between healthy human individuals. In the study overall: Aged between 18 and 49, the donors were two women and three men.

The CDR3 runs 16 residues. The germline CDR1 and CDR2 sequences are MGHRA and YSYEKL. J lost 5 bases, V lost 0 bases, and 6 bases had no gene match. On this clone: The antigen is unknown.

CD45RO-negative, CCR7-selected cells formed the naive CD8 fraction, which excluded terminally differentiated effector memory CD45RA+ cells. Within Nashville, Tennessee resided all donors, each a Caucasian adult. Genomic DNA belonging to each subset was distributed in equal measure over several immunoSEQ plates. Sequencing used immunoSEQ multiplex PCR; TCRdb keeps in-frame clones, though not all of them. This table has around 2,100,000 clones, about 95% appearing once. The study, taken as a whole, reports: Generally, naive subsets (rather than memory subsets) showed larger estimated richness.

Sequenced: naive CD8+ T cells sorted from blood. The receptor comes from a man aged 18 to 35 in good health. The chain recombines TRBV4-1 with TRBJ2-5; 10 positions agree with TRBD2. The chain's CDR3 is CASSQEPAGGPETQYF. CDR3 in DNA: TGCGCCAGCAGCCAAGAACCAGCGGGAGGGCCGGAGACCCAGTACTTC.